This TCR beta chain was identified during a study of cytomegalovirus exposure and HLA in healthy donors. As for the study in general: The early release's HLA-typed donors yielded 78 million or so unique TCRs.

J gave up 6 bases and V 6 bases, and 5 bases lay outside the gene matches. The CDR3 has 13 residues. CDR1 and CDR2 (germline): MNHEY, SVGAGI. The PCR made use of 60 Vbeta and 13 Jbeta primers. The assay was immunoSEQ multiplex PCR, and TCRdb's table has in-frame clones only and misses some. The sample yields about 130,000 clones, roughly four fifths seen once. This chain joins TRBV6-5 and TRBJ1-5; TRBD1 matches at 7 bases. This clonotype was sampled from a woman in her fifties or sixties in good health and CMV-seropositive. Sequencing used PBMCs. CDR3 loop: CASSHGQAQPQHF. CDR3 DNA: TGTGCCAGCAGCCACGGACAGGCTCAGCCCCAGCATTTT.